These T cell receptor beta chains were read from a single sample in a study of blood T cell repertoires in COVID-19. Sequenced by immunoSEQ multiplex PCR; TCRdb stores in-frame clones only, minus some. The sample has over 200,000 clones, roughly 94% seen once. The sequenced sample consisted of peripheral blood. The receptors come from a man under 40 with acute or convalescent COVID-19. CDR3s include the opening cysteine and the closing phenylalanine or tryptophan. Fields, in order: clone size, V gene, D gene, J gene, CDR3 DNA, CDR3 protein. A D gene is named only where the DNA matches it firmly. Clone size appears in some rows only: once, few, many, or a class for an expanded clone.

.	TRBV29-1	.	TRBJ1-3	TGCAGCGTTGAACCCCGTGTTGGAAACACCATATATTTT	CSVEPRVGNTIYF
.	TRBV5-4	.	TRBJ2-3	TGTGCCAGCAGCTACACACCAGATACGCAGTATTTT	CASSYTPDTQYF
.	TRBV6-4	TRBD2	TRBJ2-1	TGTGCCAGCAGTGGACTAGCGGGAGGAAATGAGCAGTTCTTC	CASSGLAGGNEQFF
.	TRBV6-1	TRBD1	TRBJ1-2	TGTGCCAGCAGTGATCCGGGACAGGTCGGTGGCTACACCTTC	CASSDPGQVGGYTF
.	TRBV5-5	TRBD1	TRBJ1-2	TGTGCCAGCAGCTTACCCCAGGGGGCGAATGGCTACACCTTC	CASSLPQGANGYTF
.	TRBV19	TRBD1	TRBJ1-5	TGTGCCAGTAGGCTCACAGGGGGCGCTGGAGGGAGCAATCAGCCCCAGCATTTT	CASRLTGGAGGSNQPQHF
.	TRBV12-3/TRBV12-4	.	TRBJ1-1	TGTGCCAGCAGCCGGAGGACTGAAGCTTTCTTT	CASSRRTEAFF
.	TRBV2	.	TRBJ1-5	TGTGCCAGCAGTAGGCAGGGAATAAGCGTCAATCAGCCCCAGCATTTT	CASSRQGISVNQPQHF
once	TRBV2	.	TRBJ2-5	TGTGCCAGCAGACGGGGGTCGGGAGAGACCCAGTACTTC	CASRRGSGETQYF
.	TRBV4-2	TRBD2	TRBJ2-5	TGTGCCAGCAGCCAAGATCTCCTAGCGGTACTAGGGACCCAGTACTTC	CASSQDLLAVLGTQYF
.	TRBV5-1	TRBD2	TRBJ2-7	TGCGCCAGCAGCTTGGCGGCGGGAGGTACCTACGAGCAGTACTTC	CASSLAAGGTYEQYF
.	TRBV5-6	.	TRBJ2-7	TGTGCCAGCACCCTACAGGGCTACGAGCAGTACTTC	CASTLQGYEQYF
.	TRBV12-3/TRBV12-4	.	TRBJ1-6	TGTGCCAGCAGAAGGGACAAGTCTTCACCCCTCCACTTT	CASRRDKSSPLHF
once	TRBV15	TRBD1	TRBJ2-5	TGTGCCACCAGCGCGCGGACAGGGGTGGAGACCCAGTACTTC	CATSARTGVETQYF
.	TRBV3-1/TRBV3-2	.	TRBJ1-5	TGTGCCAGCAGCCTAGGGACACTTCTAAGCAATCAGCCCCAGCATTTT	CASSLGTLLSNQPQHF
.	TRBV28	.	TRBJ1-2	TGTGCCAGCACCCAGGCGGGGGGGCATGGCTACACCTTC	CASTQAGGHGYTF
.	TRBV7-7	.	TRBJ1-3	TGTGCTAGCAGCTTAGCGAACGCTCCCCCTCGGAACACCATATATTTT	CASSLANAPPRNTIYF
.	TRBV28	TRBD1	TRBJ1-2	TGTGCCAGCAGTTCGAGAGACAGGGGCTGGTTCGCCAACTATGGCTACACCTTC	CASSSRDRGWFANYGYTF
once	TRBV7-9	TRBD1	TRBJ1-1	TGTGCCAGCAGCAACCGACAGGGGAATAGATTCACTGAAGCTTTCTTT	CASSNRQGNRFTEAFF
.	TRBV28	TRBD2	TRBJ2-7	TGTGCCAGCAGTTTACCCCGAGCGGGGCAGGAGCAGTACTTC	CASSLPRAGQEQYF
.	TRBV4-1	TRBD1	TRBJ1-6	TGCGCCAGCAGCCACAACGGACAGGGGCATTCACCCCTCCACTTT	CASSHNGQGHSPLHF
.	TRBV28	TRBD1	TRBJ1-2	TGTGCCTCACGAGAGGGGGCAAGGTATGGCTACACCTTC	CASREGARYGYTF
.	TRBV28	TRBD1	TRBJ2-7	TGTGCCAGCAGTTTAACGGACAGGGCAACCTCCTACGAGCAGTACTTC	CASSLTDRATSYEQYF
.	TRBV19	.	TRBJ2-7	TGTGCCAGTAGTATTGGAGGGAGCAGGCGGGTCCGCGAGCAGTACTTC	CASSIGGSRRVREQYF
few	TRBV2	.	TRBJ1-6	TGTGCCAGCAGTGAGGGGGCTTCACCCCTCCACTTT	CASSEGASPLHF
once	TRBV18	TRBD1	TRBJ2-1	TGTGCCAGCTCACGAGGACAGGACTACAATGAGCAGTTCTTC	CASSRGQDYNEQFF
.	TRBV2	TRBD2	TRBJ2-4	TGTGCCAGCAGTGAACGGGCTAGCGGGTCTCAAGGGGCCAAAAACATTCAGTACTTC	CASSERASGSQGAKNIQYF
.	TRBV28	TRBD1	TRBJ2-7	TGTGCCAGCAGTTTATGGGGGTTTGGGACAGAAAGCTACGAGCAGTACTTC	CASSLWGFGTESYEQYF
.	TRBV6-5	.	TRBJ2-2	TGTGCCAGCAGTTACGTGGGGGGGCGAACCGGGGAGCTGTTTTTT	CASSYVGGRTGELFF
.	TRBV23-1	.	TRBJ2-1	TGCGCCAGGAGCCTAGCAGTCGTTGAGCAGTTCTTC	CARSLAVVEQFF
.	TRBV6-6	TRBD1	TRBJ1-1	TGTGCCAGCAGCCGTGGGACAGTGATACGAACTGAAGCTTTCTTT	CASSRGTVIRTEAFF
few	TRBV30	.	TRBJ1-2	TGTGCCTGGAGTTTATCAGGACTCTATGGCTACACCTTC	CAWSLSGLYGYTF
.	TRBV7-6	TRBD2	TRBJ2-7	TGTGCCAGCAGCTTAAACCCACTCGCGGGGGATGAGCAGTACTTC	CASSLNPLAGDEQYF
.	TRBV3-1/TRBV3-2	.	TRBJ2-7	TGTGCCAGCAGCCAAGCGTCACTAGGCTCCTACGAGCAGTACTTC	CASSQASLGSYEQYF
.	TRBV7-3	.	TRBJ2-3	TGTGCCAGCAGCTTACAGGGGATTAGCACAGATACGCAGTATTTT	CASSLQGISTDTQYF
.	TRBV28	TRBD2	TRBJ2-1	TGTGCCAGCAGTGATCTTAGCGGGAGAATCCCCTACAATGAGCAGTTCTTC	CASSDLSGRIPYNEQFF
once	TRBV30	.	TRBJ2-7	TGTGCCTGGAGTGTACTTGTCTCCTACGAGCAGTACTTC	CAWSVLVSYEQYF
.	TRBV5-1	TRBD1	TRBJ2-2	TGCGCCAGCAGAAGGACAGGGGGCCCATCGAACACCGGGGAGCTGTTTTTT	CASRRTGGPSNTGELFF
once	TRBV19	TRBD1	TRBJ1-4	TGTGCCAGTACCCTGACAGGGTCGGCAACTAATGAAAAACTGTTTTTT	CASTLTGSATNEKLFF
.	TRBV11-2	.	TRBJ1-5	TGTGCCAGCAGCTTGACAGGCCGCGGACAGCCCCAGCATTTT	CASSLTGRGQPQHF
.	TRBV5-4	.	TRBJ1-2	TGTGCCAGCAGCTCGGTTTTGCAGGGTACGGATGGCTACACCTTC	CASSSVLQGTDGYTF
once	TRBV7-3	.	TRBJ1-1	TGTGCCAGCAGCACCTACGGGGGCACTGAAGCTTTCTTT	CASSTYGGTEAFF
.	TRBV6-5	TRBD1	TRBJ2-7	TGTGCCAGCAGCCCGTCCGGGACAGGGATAGGGGAGCAGTACTTC	CASSPSGTGIGEQYF
few	TRBV10-3	.	TRBJ1-6	TGTGCCATCAGTGTGGGCCGTTCACCCCTCCACTTT	CAISVGRSPLHF
.	TRBV28	.	TRBJ2-2	TGTGCCAGCAGTTTATTGGGGCGGGGGCAGGCGCACACCGGGGAGCTGTTTTTT	CASSLLGRGQAHTGELFF
.	TRBV18	TRBD2	TRBJ2-1	TGTGCCAGCTCCCGTCTGGGAGGACTAGCGGCTGAGCAGTTCTTC	CASSRLGGLAAEQFF
.	TRBV14	TRBD2	TRBJ2-7	TGTGCCAGCAGCCAAGTAGCGGGCCGCGGGGCGTACTTC	CASSQVAGRGAYF
.	TRBV28	TRBD1	TRBJ1-2	TGTGCCAGTAAACTGGACAGGGGGCGCCGAGGCTACACCTTC	CASKLDRGRRGYTF
.	TRBV6-4	TRBD2	TRBJ2-3	TGTGCCAGCAGTGCTAGCGGGTTTGATACGCAGTATTTT	CASSASGFDTQYF
.	TRBV11-1	TRBD1	TRBJ2-7	TGTGCCAGCAGCTTCTCACAGGGGAACCCCTACGAGCAGTACTTC	CASSFSQGNPYEQYF
.	TRBV19	.	TRBJ1-5	TGTGCCAGTAGTATCCCCGAGGGGCCCCAGCATTTT	CASSIPEGPQHF
.	TRBV5-1	.	TRBJ2-1	TGCGCCAGCAGCTTGACGAGGAATGAGCAGTTCTTC	CASSLTRNEQFF
.	TRBV18	.	TRBJ1-1	TGTGCCAGCTCATTCGCAGTGGGGGGGAACACTGAAGCTTTCTTT	CASSFAVGGNTEAFF
.	TRBV28	.	TRBJ1-3	TGTGCCAGCAGGCAAACCACAGGGAAGTCTGGAAACACCATATATTTT	CASRQTTGKSGNTIYF
.	TRBV5-4	TRBD2	TRBJ2-1	TGTGCCAGCAGCTTCAACTGGGCGGGGGTAAATGAGCAGTTCTTC	CASSFNWAGVNEQFF
.	TRBV5-4	TRBD2	TRBJ2-2	TGTGCCAGCAGCTTGGGACTAGCGGGAGGCGGCACCGGGGAGCTGTTTTTT	CASSLGLAGGGTGELFF
.	TRBV6-5	TRBD2	TRBJ2-7	TGTGCCGCTTCTGGGGGGGGGAACTATGCCTACGAGCAGTACTTC	CAASGGGNYAYEQYF
few	TRBV5-1	TRBD1	TRBJ2-6	TGCGCCAGCTTCTCTCCGGGACAGGGGACTGGGGCCAACGTCCTGACTTTC	CASFSPGQGTGANVLTF
.	TRBV4-1	TRBD1	TRBJ1-2	TGCGCCAGCAGCCAAGCCGGGACAGCCTATGGCTACACCTTC	CASSQAGTAYGYTF
.	TRBV4-1	TRBD1	TRBJ2-7	TGCGCCAGCAGCCGAAACCGGGACAGCACCTACGAGCAGTACTTC	CASSRNRDSTYEQYF